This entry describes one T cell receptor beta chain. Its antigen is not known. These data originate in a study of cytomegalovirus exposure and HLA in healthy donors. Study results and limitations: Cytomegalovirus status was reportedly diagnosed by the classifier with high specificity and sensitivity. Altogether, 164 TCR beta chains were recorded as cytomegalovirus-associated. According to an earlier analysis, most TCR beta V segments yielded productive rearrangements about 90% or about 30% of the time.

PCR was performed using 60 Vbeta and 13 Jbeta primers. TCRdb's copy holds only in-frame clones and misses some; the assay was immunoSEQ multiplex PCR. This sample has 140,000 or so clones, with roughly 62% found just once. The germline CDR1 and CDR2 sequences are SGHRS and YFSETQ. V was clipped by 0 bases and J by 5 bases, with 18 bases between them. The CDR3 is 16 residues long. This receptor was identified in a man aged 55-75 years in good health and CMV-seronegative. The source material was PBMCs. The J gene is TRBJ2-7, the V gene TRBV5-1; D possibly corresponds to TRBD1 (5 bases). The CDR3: CASSLGKGALIHEQYF. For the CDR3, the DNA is TGCGCCAGCAGCTTGGGCAAAGGGGCGCTTATCCACGAGCAGTACTTC. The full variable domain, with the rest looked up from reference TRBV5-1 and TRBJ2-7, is KAGVTQTPRYLIKTRGQQVTLSCSPISGHRSVSWYQQTPGQGLQFLFEYFSETQRNKGNFPGRFSGRQFSNSRSEMNVSTLELGDSALYLCASSLGKGALIHEQYFGPGTRLTVT.